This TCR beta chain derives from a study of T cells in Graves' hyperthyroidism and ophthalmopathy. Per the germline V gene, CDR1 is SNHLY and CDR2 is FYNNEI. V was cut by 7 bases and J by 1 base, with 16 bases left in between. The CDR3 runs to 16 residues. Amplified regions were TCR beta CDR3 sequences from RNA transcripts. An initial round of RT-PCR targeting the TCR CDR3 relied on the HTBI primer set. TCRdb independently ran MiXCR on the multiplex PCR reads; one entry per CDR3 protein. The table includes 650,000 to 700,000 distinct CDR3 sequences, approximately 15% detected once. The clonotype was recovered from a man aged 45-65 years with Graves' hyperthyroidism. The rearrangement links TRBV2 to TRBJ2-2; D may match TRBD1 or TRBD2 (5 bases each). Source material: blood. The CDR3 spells CASIGGSLENTGELFF. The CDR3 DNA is TGTGCCAGCATTGGGGGTAGCCTAGAGAACACCGGGGAGCTGTTTTTT. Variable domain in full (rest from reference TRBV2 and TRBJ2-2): EPEVTQTPSHQVTQMGQEVILRCVPISNHLYFYWYRQILGQKVEFLVSFYNNEISEKSEIFDDQFSVERPDGSNFTLKIRSTKLEDSAMYFCASIGGSLENTGELFFGEGSRLTVL.